This T cell receptor beta chain derives from a study of OX40 agonist ivuxolimab in advanced cancers. Study in general: Therapy given before enrollment (anti-PD-1, anti-PD-L1 or anti-CTLA-4) was allowed, and over 35% had some. One hepatocellular carcinoma and two cutaneous melanoma patients partially responded.

Generated by immunoSEQ multiplex PCR, the TCRdb table keeps only in-frame clones and is missing some. The table lists roughly 87,000 clones, roughly 93% of them singletons. The CDR3 sequence is 16 residues long. The germline gives CDR1 SEHNR, CDR2 FQNEAQ (reference sequence). V lost 1 base, J lost 3 bases, and 14 bases lay in between. The input for sequencing was CD4+ or CD8+ T cells sorted from blood, taken in a trial of the OX40 agonist ivuxolimab. V and J are TRBV7-9 and TRBJ2-3; D remains ambiguous. This clonotype was sampled from an adult with an advanced solid tumor such as melanoma, head and neck, liver or kidney cancer. CDR3 nucleotide sequence: TGTGCCAGCAGCTTAGGATTAGGTCAGGAGACAGATACGCAGTATTTT. Protein sequence: CASSLGLGQETDTQYF.